The text below deals with one TCR beta chain. This sample was included in a study of blood T cell repertoires in COVID-19. Study information: Spain, Italy and the United States supplied samples that represented acute and convalescent COVID-19.

Germline V lookup: CDR1 MNHEY, CDR2 SMNVEV (reference sequence). CDR3 size: 14 residues. Trimming took 2 bases from V and 4 from J, leaving 11 bases between them. Original analysis: Reference gene primer amplification gave nucleated cell count estimates. Measured with immunoSEQ multiplex PCR; TCRdb has only the in-frame clones, and not every one. That table supplies the V and J calls and clone size; D and trimming were determined from the DNA. Of some 270,000 clones in the sample, approximately 83% were seen once. Recovered participants had two consecutive negative NP/OP PCR tests, healthcare professional clearance, or symptom resolution.

Sequenced input: PBMCs or T cells enriched from blood (not recorded which). The TCR comes from a woman aged 25 to 45 who had recovered from COVID-19. The chain is built from TRBV27 and TRBJ1-2; no reliable D call. The CDR3 loop is CASSLGRDSYGYTF. CDR3 in DNA: TGTGCCAGCAGTTTAGGGAGAGACTCCTATGGCTACACCTTC.